The 25 T cell receptor beta chains listed next were all sequenced from one sample in a study of blood T cell repertoires in COVID-19. Produced via immunoSEQ multiplex PCR; TCRdb's table is partial and in-frame only. The sample records under 250,000 clones, 65% to 85% being singletons. What was sequenced was peripheral blood. These receptors came from a man aged 50 to 60 with active or convalescent COVID-19.

The chain employs TRBV9 and TRBJ2-7, with a weak D call TRBD2 (6 bases). Trimming took off 4 bases at V and 4 bases at J, with 21 bases between the two ends. Germline V gives CDR1 SGDLS, CDR2 YYNGEE. The CDR3 length is 16 residues. For the CDR3, the DNA is TGTGCCAGCAGCCCACTTGGAGGGGCAGAGAGTTACGAGCAGTACTTC. The encoded protein is CASSPLGGAESYEQYF.

The chain couples TRBV10-3 to TRBJ1-1; tentative D call: TRBD1 (6 bases). Germline V CDR1 and CDR2: ENHRY, SYGVKD. This CDR3 is 13 amino acids long. With 8 bases removed from V and 1 base from J, the gap between germline ends came to 11 bases. CDR3: CAIGGAGNTEAFF. In DNA form, the CDR3 reads TGTGCCATCGGGGGGGCTGGGAACACTGAAGCTTTCTTT.

In DNA, the CDR3 is TGTGCCAGCAGCCTGGGACAGGGGGCCGCCGAGCAGTACTTC. Translated: CASSLGQGAAEQYF. The chain links TRBV13 to TRBJ2-7, with TRBD1 matching over 12 bases. The CDR3 has 14 amino acids. V shed 5 bases, J shed 6 bases, and the junction held 5 bases outside the gene matches. The germline V gene encodes CDR1 PRHDT and CDR2 FYEKMQ (reference sequence).

The chain combines TRBV6-5 with TRBJ2-7; 8 bases agree with TRBD1. Germline V gene data show CDR1 as MNHEY and CDR2 as SVGAGI. The CDR3 extends over 15 amino acids. Trimming removed 4 bases from V and 0 bases from J; junction bases left unmatched: 5. The CDR3 sequence: CASSSGTGVSYEQYF. DNA of the CDR3: TGTGCCAGCAGTTCCGGGACAGGCGTCTCCTACGAGCAGTACTTC.

The chain is built from TRBV5-1 and TRBJ1-2; D might be TRBD1 (5 bases). Trimming cost V 0 bases and J 2 bases, with 11 bases left between them. Germline V gene sequence: CDR1 SGHRS, CDR2 YFSETQ. This CDR3 has 15 amino acids. CDR3 in amino acids: CASSLDDGGNYGYTF. DNA for the CDR3: TGCGCCAGCAGCTTGGACGACGGGGGGAACTATGGCTACACCTTC.

J is TRBJ2-1 and V is TRBV6-5; D gene uncertain. The CDR3 sequence is 14 residues long. Trimming stripped 5 bases from V and 3 bases from J, with 11 bases between. Germline V CDR1 and CDR2: MNHEY, SVGAGI. CDR3 DNA: TGTGCCAGCAGTCCGAGCTCCGGCTACAATGAGCAGTTCTTC. It yields the protein CASSPSSGYNEQFF.

The chain joins TRBV19 to TRBJ1-6, with TRBD1 identical over 7 bases. The CDR3 length is 12 residues. The germline V gene encodes CDR1 LNHDA and CDR2 SQIVND (reference sequence). V shed 10 bases, J shed 7 bases, and the junction held 4 bases outside the gene matches. CDR3 nucleotide sequence: TGTGCCACCCGGGACAGAAATTCACCCCTCCACTTT. Translation: CATRDRNSPLHF.

The rearrangement joins TRBV10-2 to TRBJ2-3, with unresolved D. This CDR3 is built from 15 residues. Germline CDR1 is WSHSY and CDR2 is SAAADI. Trimming pared 1 base from V and 3 bases from J, leaving 11 bases between. The DNA for the CDR3 is TGCGCCAGCAGTGAGTTTGGCTTGGCTACAGATACGCAGTATTTT. Its translation: CASSEFGLATDTQYF.

The chain combines TRBV5-5 with TRBJ2-7, with 10 bases fitting TRBD1. CDR3 size: 19 residues. Trimming removed 4 bases from V and 2 bases from J; junction bases left unmatched: 18. CDR1 and CDR2 from the germline V gene are SGHKS and YYEKEE (reference sequence). The DNA for the CDR3 is TGTGCCAGCAGCCCCGGACAGGGGGTTTCTTTGGTCTCGGCCTACGAGCAGTACTTC. Translation: CASSPGQGVSLVSAYEQYF.

The V call is TRBV3-1 (or the pseudogene TRBV3-2), the J call TRBJ1-5; 8 bases map to TRBD1. The CDR3 sequence is 17 residues long. V dropped 1 base and J dropped 3; count of bases not matched to a gene: 8. Germline CDR1 and CDR2: LGHDT and YNNKEL (reference sequence). The CDR3 coding sequence is TGTGCCAGCAGCCAAGCCCAGGGGGCAGGGCCCAATCAGCCCCAGCATTTT. The encoded protein is CASSQAQGAGPNQPQHF.

The chain recombines TRBV19 with TRBJ2-7, with TRBD2 as a possible D gene (5 bases). CDR1 and CDR2 (germline): LNHDA, SQIVND (reference sequence). The CDR3 loop spans 15 amino acids. V dropped 3 bases and J dropped 2 bases, with 14 bases sitting between them. Here the CDR3 reads CASSMSPGIPYEQYF. As DNA, the CDR3 is TGTGCCAGTAGTATGAGTCCCGGGATTCCCTACGAGCAGTACTTC.

The chain has TRBV2 and TRBJ1-4; weak D call: TRBD1 (6 bases). V dropped 4 bases and J dropped 4 bases, with 13 bases sitting between them. In germline, CDR1 is SNHLY, CDR2 FYNNEI. This CDR3 has 15 residues. This chain's CDR3 is CASSGGGAINEKLFF. The CDR3 nucleotides read TGTGCCAGCAGTGGCGGGGGCGCGATTAATGAAAAACTGTTTTTT.

The chain has TRBV2 and TRBJ2-2; TRBD1 matches at 12 bases. The CDR3 runs to 14 residues. V trimming: 8 bases; J trimming: 7 bases; junction bases outside the gene matches: 5. CDR1 and CDR2 (germline): SNHLY, FYNNEI. CDR3 bases: TGTGCCAGCTGGGACAGGGGGCGAGACGGGGAGCTGTTTTTT. It specifies CASWDRGRDGELFF.

The chain joins TRBV5-1 to TRBJ2-3; possible D gene TRBD1, 6 bases. Germline V gene lookup returns CDR1 SGHRS and CDR2 YFSETQ. V was cut by 2 bases and J by 0 bases, with 10 bases left in between. The CDR3 spans 15 residues. CDR3 sequence: CASSFRGSSTDTQYF. As DNA, the CDR3 is TGCGCCAGCAGCTTCAGGGGTTCTAGCACAGATACGCAGTATTTT.

The chain joins TRBV9 to TRBJ1-5; maybe TRBD1 (6 bases). Between the trimmed V and J ends, which lost 3 bases and 3 bases, there was a span of 13 bases. There are 15 residues in the CDR3. Germline loops: CDR1 SGDLS, CDR2 YYNGEE. CDR3 region: CASSAEDSFNQPQHF. DNA for the CDR3: TGTGCCAGCAGCGCCGAGGACAGCTTCAATCAGCCCCAGCATTTT.

The J gene is TRBJ2-7, the V gene TRBV5-1, with 12 nucleotides matching TRBD2. The CDR3 is 14 amino acids. The trim removed 1 base at V and 5 bases at J, leaving 1 base unmatched. Germline assignment: CDR1 SGHRS and CDR2 YFSETQ. CDR3 protein: CASSLTSGGHEQYF. DNA of the CDR3: TGCGCCAGCAGCTTGACTAGCGGGGGGCACGAGCAGTACTTC.

J is TRBJ1-2 and V is TRBV29-1, with TRBD1 matching over 7 bases. This CDR3 spans 13 amino acids. V shed 4 bases and J 0 bases; nucleotides not matched to a gene: 2. Germline CDR1 reads SQVTM; CDR2 reads ANQGSEA. CDR3 in amino acids: CSVAQGANYGYTF. The CDR3 bases are TGCAGCGTTGCGCAGGGGGCTAACTATGGCTACACCTTC.

This chain uses TRBV27 with TRBJ1-1; TRBD1 agrees at 9 bases. J lost 4 bases, V lost 6 bases, and 6 bases had no gene match. CDR1 is MNHEY, CDR2 SMNVEV, per germline (reference sequence). The CDR3 sequence is 14 residues long. CDR3 bases: TGTGCCAGCAGATTACAGGGGGCGCGCACTGAAGCTTTCTTT. Its translation: CASRLQGARTEAFF.

This clone was detected ten times or more. V gene TRBV12-3 or TRBV12-4 combines with J gene TRBJ2-4, with 11 bases that match TRBD1. With 4 bases clipped from V and 14 bases from J, the junction kept 4 bases outside the gene matches. CDR3 size: 12 residues. This CDR3 reads CASSSGDRGEYF. In DNA form, the CDR3 reads TGTGCCAGCAGTTCCGGGGACAGGGGGGAGTACTTC.

This clone was observed a handful of times. This chain connects TRBV7-2 to TRBJ2-2; D not resolved. The ends were cut back, 1 base at V and 5 bases at J, with 11 bases in the middle. This CDR3 contains 15 residues. Per germline, CDR1 SGHTA and CDR2 FQGNSA. DNA for the CDR3: TGTGCCAGCAGCTTAGATACCCCACAAACCGGGGAGCTGTTTTTT. The encoded protein is CASSLDTPQTGELFF.

The rearrangement links TRBV14 to TRBJ2-1; the D gene is possibly TRBD2 (5 bases). CDR1 and CDR2 from the germline V gene are SGHDN and FVKESK. The V end was cut by 9 bases, the J end by 3 bases, with 15 bases between. This CDR3 spans 14 amino acids. CDR3 nucleotide sequence: TGTGCCAGTTCCGAGGGAGAAAACTACAATGAGCAGTTCTTC. As protein: CASSEGENYNEQFF.

The chain combines TRBV28 with TRBJ1-6, with 9 bases that match TRBD1. This CDR3 spans 15 amino acids. In germline, CDR1 is MDHEN, CDR2 SYDVKM. J gave up 7 bases and V 6 bases, and 7 bases lay outside the gene matches. The CDR3 here is CASSYSTGGNSPLHF. DNA of the CDR3: TGTGCCAGCAGCTACTCGACAGGGGGAAATTCACCCCTCCACTTT.

CDR3 DNA sequence: TGTGCCAGCTCACCACAGAGGGCAGGGGGCAACGAGCAGTACTTC. Translating it yields CASSPQRAGGNEQYF. This chain uses TRBV18 with TRBJ2-7; 8 nucleotides match TRBD1. This CDR3 is built from 15 residues. Unmatched junction bases numbered 7, after V lost 1 base and J lost 5 bases. CDR1 is KGHSH, CDR2 LQKENI, per germline.

This clone was seen a handful of times. The V and J genes are TRBV7-9 and TRBJ1-2; TRBD1 matches at 7 bases. The germline V gene encodes CDR1 SEHNR and CDR2 FQNEAQ (reference sequence). The length of the CDR3 is 13 residues. The J segment lost 8 bases and the V segment lost 5 bases, leaving 8 bases of the junction unmatched. CDR3 nucleotide sequence: TGTGCCAGCAGCATTACAGGGGCGGAGGGCTACACCTTC. As protein: CASSITGAEGYTF.

This rearrangement joins TRBV6-5 to TRBJ2-5; perhaps TRBD2 as D (5 bases). The germline V gene has CDR1 MNHEY and CDR2 SVGAGI. The CDR3 is 15 residues long. The ends were cut back, 6 bases at V and 2 bases at J, with 16 bases in the middle. The CDR3 region has the DNA TGTGCCAGCAGGGAGCCGAGGGCTGGACAAGAGACCCAGTACTTC. Residues: CASREPRAGQETQYF.